Following are 25 T cell receptor beta chains from one sample sequenced in a study of control samples from healthy donors and cancer patients (dated by TCRdb to 2020 to 2022). Libraries were made using the immunoSEQ multiplex PCR assay. Entries here come from immuneACCESS through TCRdb and include only in-frame sequences with V and J called. Some clones fail to appear in such tables; in the studies checked, an unresolved V gene covers under half of the shortfall, and the cause of the remainder is unknown. Here the sample has 100,000 to 150,000 clones; around 87% occur a single time. The top ten hold 2.9% of the sample. The material sequenced was blood. These receptor sequences come from a man between 60 and 75 years old in good health.

The table lists this clone with a few counts. The chain links TRBV4-2 to TRBJ2-6, with TRBD2 identical over 7 bases. V lost 0 bases and J lost 1; bases outside the gene matches: 0. The CDR3 length is 16 residues. Germline V gene lookup returns CDR1 LGHNA and CDR2 YNFKEQ. The CDR3 sequence: CASSQEGGSGANVLTF. DNA for the CDR3: TGTGCCAGCAGCCAAGAGGGGGGGTCTGGGGCCAACGTCCTGACTTTC.

The chain recombines TRBV5-1 with TRBJ1-2; 8 positions agree with TRBD1. Trimming took 0 bases from V and 4 from J; bases not matched to a gene: 2. The CDR3 covers 14 residues. The germline V gene encodes CDR1 SGHRS and CDR2 YFSETQ. The CDR3 region is CASSLGQGSYGYTF. CDR3 DNA sequence: TGCGCCAGCAGCTTGGGACAGGGGTCCTATGGCTACACCTTC. The whole variable domain, filled in from reference TRBV5-1 and TRBJ1-2, reads KAGVTQTPRYLIKTRGQQVTLSCSPISGHRSVSWYQQTPGQGLQFLFEYFSETQRNKGNFPGRFSGRQFSNSRSEMNVSTLELGDSALYLCASSLGQGSYGYTFGSGTRLTVV.

This clone was seen a handful of times. The chain joins TRBV28 to TRBJ1-3; TRBD1 aligns across 7 bases. The CDR3 has 13 amino acids. J was trimmed by 2 bases and V by 5 bases; bases with no gene match: 0. In germline, CDR1 is MDHEN, CDR2 SYDVKM. CDR3 in amino acids: CASSTGAGNTIYF. CDR3 in DNA: TGTGCCAGCAGTACAGGGGCTGGAAACACCATATATTTT.

This chain links TRBV6-2 or TRBV6-3 with TRBJ2-7; TRBD2 matches at 16 bases. Per the germline V gene, CDR1 is MNHEY and CDR2 is SVGEGT. Trimming took 6 bases from V and 3 from J; bases not matched to a gene: 26. The CDR3 runs to 23 residues. The CDR3 nucleotides read TGTGCCAGCAGCCACAGCCCGTCTCCGGGACTAGCGGGGGGGCCGAGGAGGCTCTACGAGCAGTACTTC. It encodes CASSHSPSPGLAGGPRRLYEQYF.

The chain combines TRBV27 with TRBJ1-5; no reliable D call. Trimming removed 2 bases from V and 4 bases from J, with 6 bases in between. The germline V gene encodes CDR1 MNHEY and CDR2 SMNVEV (reference sequence). The CDR3 loop spans 13 amino acids. CDR3 amino acids: CASSLRQNQPQHF. CDR3 DNA: TGTGCCAGCAGTTTACGGCAGAATCAGCCCCAGCATTTT.

This chain joins TRBV2 and TRBJ1-2; D uncertain. CDR3 length: 13 amino acids. Germline V CDR1 and CDR2: SNHLY, FYNNEI. The V end was cut by 8 bases, the J end by 0 bases, with 10 bases between. The CDR3 loop is CASAQQTNYGYTF. As DNA, the CDR3 is TGTGCCAGCGCACAGCAGACTAACTATGGCTACACCTTC.

The chain links TRBV7-3 to TRBJ2-2, with D possibly being TRBD1 or TRBD2 (5 bases each). This CDR3 is built from 14 residues. The germline V and J ends were trimmed by 4 bases and 0 bases, with 6 bases remaining between them. Germline-derived CDR1 and CDR2 are SGHTA and FQGTGA. This CDR3 is CASSWGSNTGELFF. In nucleotides, the CDR3 is TGTGCCAGCAGCTGGGGGTCGAACACCGGGGAGCTGTTTTTT. Based on the CDR3 plus reference TRBV7-3 and TRBJ2-2, the full variable domain is GAGVSQTPSNKVTEKGKYVELRCDPISGHTALYWYRQSLGQGPEFLIYFQGTGAADDSGLPNDRFFAVRPEGSVSTLKIQRTERGDSAVYLCASSWGSNTGELFFGEGSRLTVL.

This chain uses TRBV6-5 with TRBJ1-4; D gene ambiguous. The CDR3 covers 15 residues. The ends were cut back, 0 bases at V and 5 bases at J, with 10 bases in the middle. CDR1 and CDR2 from the germline V gene are MNHEY and SVGAGI. The DNA for the CDR3 is TGTGCCAGCAGTTACTCTCGACGCGAGAATGAAAAACTGTTTTTT. This sequence encodes CASSYSRRENEKLFF.

The genes are TRBV10-2 and TRBJ2-4, with a weak D call TRBD2 (6 bases). Trimming stripped 8 bases from V and 4 bases from J, with 30 bases between. Per germline, CDR1 WSHSY and CDR2 SAAADI. The CDR3 consists of 19 residues. The CDR3 spells CASGIGTGEAGRLKNIQYF. For the CDR3, the DNA is TGCGCCAGCGGAATCGGGACCGGGGAGGCAGGCCGATTAAAAAACATTCAGTACTTC.

The gene calls are TRBV23-1 and TRBJ1-5, with 8 nucleotides matching TRBD1. TRBV23-1 is given ORF status, its function remaining uncertain. The CDR3 extends over 17 amino acids. The J segment lost 5 bases and the V segment lost 7 bases, leaving 16 bases of the junction unmatched. The CDR3 is CASTSCRLGTGHQPQHF. The CDR3 nucleotides are TGCGCCAGCACTTCCTGTCGACTAGGGACAGGCCATCAGCCCCAGCATTTT.

The chain employs TRBV5-4 and TRBJ2-2; D may be TRBD1 (5 bases). Trimming cost V 2 bases and J 6 bases, with 11 bases left between them. The CDR3 spans 14 residues. CDR1 and CDR2 (germline): SGHNT, YYREEE (reference sequence). CDR3 bases: TGTGCCAGCAGCTTAGATCAGGGCCCCGGGGAGCTGTTTTTT. This sequence encodes CASSLDQGPGELFF.

The chain combines TRBV6-2 or TRBV6-3 with TRBJ1-3, with D unclear. This CDR3 comprises 15 residues. Germline lookup yields CDR1 MNHEY and CDR2 SVGEGT. The germline V and J ends were trimmed by 4 bases and 4 bases, with 14 bases remaining between them. The CDR3 loop is CASSSSGFAGNTIYF. The CDR3 nucleotides read TGTGCCAGCAGTTCGTCGGGATTTGCGGGAAACACCATATATTTT.

The V and J genes are TRBV3-1 (or the pseudogene TRBV3-2) and TRBJ1-6; D not resolved. The V and J ends lost 3 bases and 8 bases respectively, with 8 bases between them. Germline-derived CDR1 and CDR2 are LGHDT and YNNKEL (reference sequence). This CDR3 is 13 amino acids long. This CDR3 reads CASSHTADSPLHF. The CDR3 DNA sequence: TGTGCCAGCAGCCATACAGCGGATTCACCCCTCCACTTT.

This clone occurred a few times. This rearrangement joins TRBV7-2 to TRBJ2-7; D is undetermined. The CDR3 loop spans 14 amino acids. CDR1 SGHTA and CDR2 FQGNSA come from the germline V gene. The V end lost 5 bases, the J end lost 1 base, and 12 bases lay between the germline ends. The CDR3 region is CASSLKGSSYEQYF. CDR3 DNA: TGTGCCAGCAGCCTCAAAGGCAGTTCCTACGAGCAGTACTTC.

This clone was counted only a few times. The chain combines TRBV5-1 with TRBJ1-4, with 7 bases matching TRBD1. The germline V gene has CDR1 SGHRS and CDR2 YFSETQ. Trimming took 0 bases from V and 15 from J; bases not matched to a gene: 11. CDR3 length: 14 amino acids. The CDR3 nucleotides read TGCGCCAGCAGCTTGGGGGTAGACAGGGTTGAAATGTTTTTT. This gives the protein CASSLGVDRVEMFF.

This clone was counted only a few times. V is TRBV18 and J is TRBJ1-2; TRBD1 aligns across 11 bases. The CDR3 sequence is 14 residues long. Germline loops: CDR1 KGHSH, CDR2 LQKENI. J gave up 6 bases and V 4 bases, and 4 bases lay outside the gene matches. The CDR3: CASSRMGQGDGYTF. For the CDR3, the DNA is TGTGCCAGCTCACGAATGGGACAGGGGGATGGCTACACCTTC. The variable domain in full, completed from reference TRBV18 and TRBJ1-2, reads NAGVMQNPRHLVRRRGQEARLRCSPMKGHSHVYWYRQLPEEGLKFMVYLQKENIIDESGMPKERFSAEFPKEGPSILRIQQVVRGDSAAYFCASSRMGQGDGYTFGSGTRLTVV.

The chain recombines TRBV5-6 with TRBJ1-6, with TRBD1 matching 10 bases. The CDR3 loop spans 15 amino acids. J gave up 9 bases and V 4 bases, and 7 bases lay outside the gene matches. The germline CDR1 and CDR2 sequences are SGHDT and YYEEEE. CDR3 coding DNA: TGTGCCAGCAGCCACCCGGGACAGGGGCGTTCACCCCTCCACTTT. Its protein is CASSHPGQGRSPLHF.

This rearrangement joins TRBV18 to TRBJ2-4; D call uncertain. The CDR3 contains 18 residues. V was shortened by 3 bases and J by 2 bases, with 20 bases between the two germline ends. Per the germline V gene, CDR1 is KGHSH and CDR2 is LQKENI. The CDR3 sequence is CASSPVSLDGIPKNIQYF. The CDR3 DNA sequence: TGTGCCAGCTCACCCGTATCCTTAGACGGCATCCCCAAAAACATTCAGTACTTC.

The J gene is TRBJ1-1, the V gene TRBV19; a possible D gene is TRBD1 (6 bases). This CDR3 spans 13 amino acids. CDR1 and CDR2 from the germline V gene are LNHDA and SQIVND (reference sequence). Trimming removed 7 bases at V and 1 base at J, with 10 bases between. This chain's CDR3 is CASTTTGNTEAFF. The CDR3 DNA reads TGTGCCAGTACCACGACAGGGAACACTGAAGCTTTCTTT.

The chain employs TRBV12-3 or TRBV12-4 and TRBJ2-7, with D tentatively TRBD1 (6 bases). Trimming pared 2 bases from V and 4 bases from J, leaving 9 bases between. The CDR3 runs 13 residues. This chain's CDR3 is CASSLIQGYEQYF. CDR3 DNA sequence: TGTGCCAGCAGTTTAATACAGGGATACGAGCAGTACTTC.

V usage is TRBV11-2 and J usage is TRBJ2-7, with TRBD1 matching over 7 bases. Germline V CDR1 and CDR2: SGHAT, FQNNGV. The CDR3 runs to 15 residues. Trimming removed 5 bases from V and 7 bases from J; junction bases left unmatched: 14. CDR3 protein: CASSTAGTANLEQYF. DNA of the CDR3: TGTGCCAGCAGCACTGCCGGGACAGCGAATCTAGAGCAGTACTTC. The full variable domain, rest sourced from reference TRBV11-2 and TRBJ2-7, is EAGVAQSPRYKIIEKRQSVAFWCNPISGHATLYWYQQILGQGPKLLIQFQNNGVVDDSQLPKDRFSAERLKGVDSTLKIQPAKLEDSAVYLCASSTAGTANLEQYFGPGTRLTVT.

The chain joins TRBV6-5 to TRBJ2-1; D may be TRBD1 or TRBD2 (7 bases each). This CDR3 comprises 14 residues. V gave up 3 bases and J gave up 8 bases, with 14 bases separating them. CDR1 is MNHEY, CDR2 SVGAGI, per germline. CDR3 coding DNA: TGTGCCAGCAGTTATTGGGGAGGGGGCGATGAGCAGTTCTTC. The encoded protein is CASSYWGGGDEQFF.

V and J are TRBV19 and TRBJ1-1; perhaps TRBD1 as D (5 bases). This CDR3 comprises 13 residues. Deletions cut 5 bases from V and 4 bases from J, with 11 bases between. From germline, CDR1 is LNHDA and CDR2 SQIVND (reference sequence). CDR3 protein: CASSFQGATEAFF. The CDR3 DNA reads as TGTGCCAGTAGTTTCCAGGGAGCCACTGAAGCTTTCTTT. Combining the CDR3 with reference TRBV19 and TRBJ1-1 gives the whole variable domain DGGITQSPKYLFRKEGQNVTLSCEQNLNHDAMYWYRQDPGQGLRLIYYSQIVNDFQKGDIAEGYSVSREKKESFPLTVTSAQKNPTAFYLCASSFQGATEAFFGQGTRLTVV.

This clone was observed a handful of times. V is TRBV6-5 and J is TRBJ1-3; the D is unclear. CDR1 MNHEY and CDR2 SVGAGI come from the germline V gene. CDR3 size: 15 residues. The V end lost 2 bases, the J end lost 0 bases, and 8 bases lay between the germline ends. The DNA for the CDR3 is TGTGCCAGCAGTTACACGGACGGCTCTGGAAACACCATATATTTT. Translated: CASSYTDGSGNTIYF.

The chain links TRBV6-6 to TRBJ2-7, with D possibly TRBD2 on 6 matching bases. In germline, CDR1 is MNHNY, CDR2 SVGAGI (reference sequence). V dropped 0 bases and J dropped 6 bases, with 9 bases sitting between them. This CDR3 contains 13 residues. The CDR3 region has the DNA TGTGCCAGCAGTTACTCCGGGACTTCCGAGCAGTACTTC. It is translated as CASSYSGTSEQYF.